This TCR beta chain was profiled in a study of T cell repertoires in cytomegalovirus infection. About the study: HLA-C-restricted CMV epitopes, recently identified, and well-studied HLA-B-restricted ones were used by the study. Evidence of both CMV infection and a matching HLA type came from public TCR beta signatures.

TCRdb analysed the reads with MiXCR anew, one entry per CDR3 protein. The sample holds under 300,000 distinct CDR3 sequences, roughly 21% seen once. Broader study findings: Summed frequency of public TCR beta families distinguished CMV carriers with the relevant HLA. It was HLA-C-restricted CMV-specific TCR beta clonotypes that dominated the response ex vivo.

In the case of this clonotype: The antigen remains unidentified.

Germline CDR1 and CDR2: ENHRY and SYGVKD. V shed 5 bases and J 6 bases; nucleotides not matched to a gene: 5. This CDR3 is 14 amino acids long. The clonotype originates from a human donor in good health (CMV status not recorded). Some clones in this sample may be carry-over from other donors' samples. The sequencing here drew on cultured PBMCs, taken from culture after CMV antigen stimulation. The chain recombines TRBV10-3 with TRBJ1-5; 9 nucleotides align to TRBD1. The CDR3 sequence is CAISSGTGIQPQHF. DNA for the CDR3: TGTGCCATCAGTAGTGGGACAGGGATTCAGCCCCAGCATTTT.